This record looks at one TCR beta chain sequence and its context. Its target is not known. As to time point: blood 2 weeks post-SBRT. Treatment described: 15 Gy SBRT to primary tumor, nephrectomy 4 weeks later. The tumor was a clear cell renal cell carcinoma. The entry originates in a study of radiation and T cells in renal cell carcinoma. The overall study: Nephrectomy followed 15 Gy stereotactic body radiation by 4 weeks.

Losses at the gene ends were 10 bases for V and 7 bases for J; bases not matched to a gene: 12. This CDR3 is 14 amino acids long. The germline CDR1 and CDR2 sequences are MNHNS and SASEGT. Whole-study findings and limits: From baseline, blood top tumor clonotypes peaked at 2 weeks post-radiation.

Sequencing used immunoSEQ multiplex PCR; TCRdb keeps in-frame clones, though not all of them. This sample has 150,000 to 180,000 clones, with roughly 87% found just once. The V gene is TRBV6-1, the J gene TRBJ1-4; 7 bases are shared with TRBD1. The receptor comes from a woman aged 45-65 years with renal cell carcinoma. The specimen was blood, collected from a patient whose treatment included radiotherapy and nephrectomy. The CDR3 bases are TGTGCCACCTCGTGGCTACAGGGGATTGAAAAACTGTTTTTT. This gives the protein CATSWLQGIEKLFF.